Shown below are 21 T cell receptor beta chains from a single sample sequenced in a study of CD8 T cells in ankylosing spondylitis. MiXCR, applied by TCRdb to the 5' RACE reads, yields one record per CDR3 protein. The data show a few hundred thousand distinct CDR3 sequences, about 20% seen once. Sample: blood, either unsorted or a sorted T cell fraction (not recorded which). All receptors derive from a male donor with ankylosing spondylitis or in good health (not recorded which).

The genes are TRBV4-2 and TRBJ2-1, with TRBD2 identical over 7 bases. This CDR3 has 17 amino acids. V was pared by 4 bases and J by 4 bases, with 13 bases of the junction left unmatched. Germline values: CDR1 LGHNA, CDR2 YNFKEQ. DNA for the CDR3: TGTGCCAGCAGCCCCGGACTCGCGGGGGTTATTTACAATGAGCAGTTCTTC. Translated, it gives CASSPGLAGVIYNEQFF.

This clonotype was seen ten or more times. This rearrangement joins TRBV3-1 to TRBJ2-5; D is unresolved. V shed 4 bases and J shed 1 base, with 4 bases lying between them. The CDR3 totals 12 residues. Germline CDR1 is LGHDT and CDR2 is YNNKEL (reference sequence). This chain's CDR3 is CASSPFQETQYF. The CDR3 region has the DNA TGTGCCAGCAGCCCTTTCCAAGAGACCCAGTACTTC.

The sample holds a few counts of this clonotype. CDR3: CASSLGRASPGELFF. The CDR3 DNA sequence: TGTGCCAGCAGCTTAGGCAGGGCGTCCCCCGGGGAGCTGTTTTTT. This chain uses TRBV5-6 with TRBJ2-2; D possibly corresponds to TRBD1 (5 bases). The CDR3 totals 15 residues. The ends were cut back, 2 bases at V and 6 bases at J, with 14 bases in the middle. Germline V gene lookup returns CDR1 SGHDT and CDR2 YYEEEE. Complete variable domain (other parts from reference TRBV5-6 and TRBJ2-2): DAGVTQSPTHLIKTRGQQVTLRCSPKSGHDTVSWYQQALGQGPQFIFQYYEEEERQRGNFPDRFSGHQFPNYSSELNVNALLLGDSALYLCASSLGRASPGELFFGEGSRLTVL.

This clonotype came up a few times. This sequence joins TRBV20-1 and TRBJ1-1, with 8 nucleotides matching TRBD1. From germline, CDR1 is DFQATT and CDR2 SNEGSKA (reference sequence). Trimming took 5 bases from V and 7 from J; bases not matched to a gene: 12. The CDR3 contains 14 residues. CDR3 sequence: CSAPLQGQEHEAFF. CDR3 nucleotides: TGCAGTGCTCCCCTCCAGGGACAGGAGCATGAAGCTTTCTTT.

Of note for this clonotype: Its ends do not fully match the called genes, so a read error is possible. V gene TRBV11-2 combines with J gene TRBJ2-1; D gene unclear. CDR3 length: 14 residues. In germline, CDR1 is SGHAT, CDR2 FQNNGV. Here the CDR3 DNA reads TGTGCCAGCAGCTTAGCTGGGCTATACATTGAGCAGTTCTTC. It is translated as CASSLAGLYIEQFF.

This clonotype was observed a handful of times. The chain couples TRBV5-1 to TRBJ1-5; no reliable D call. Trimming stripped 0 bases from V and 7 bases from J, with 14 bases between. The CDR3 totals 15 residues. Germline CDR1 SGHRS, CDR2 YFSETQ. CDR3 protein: CASSLEGLPGQPQHF. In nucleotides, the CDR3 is TGCGCCAGCAGCTTGGAGGGCCTCCCGGGACAGCCCCAGCATTTT.

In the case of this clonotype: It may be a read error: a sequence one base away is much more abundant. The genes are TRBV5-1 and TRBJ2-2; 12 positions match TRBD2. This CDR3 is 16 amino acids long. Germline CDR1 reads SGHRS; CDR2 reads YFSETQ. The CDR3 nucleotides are TGCGTCAGCACCCACTGGACTAGCGGGACGACCGGGGAGCTGTTTTTT. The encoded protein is CVSTHWTSGTTGELFF.

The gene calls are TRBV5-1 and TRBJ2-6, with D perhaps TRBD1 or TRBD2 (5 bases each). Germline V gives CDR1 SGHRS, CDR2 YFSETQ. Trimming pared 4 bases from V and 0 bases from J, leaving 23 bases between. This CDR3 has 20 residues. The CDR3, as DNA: TGCGCCAGCAGCAGCCCCACCGGGACCCAAGTTCTCTCTGGGGCCAACGTCCTGACTTTC. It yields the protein CASSSPTGTQVLSGANVLTF.

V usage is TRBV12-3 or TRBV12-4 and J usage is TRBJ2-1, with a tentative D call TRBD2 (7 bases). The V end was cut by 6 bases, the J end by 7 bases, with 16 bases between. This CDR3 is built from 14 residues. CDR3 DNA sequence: TGTGCCAGCAGCACTAGAGGGGGAGGGAATGAGCAGTTCTTC. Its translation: CASSTRGGGNEQFF.

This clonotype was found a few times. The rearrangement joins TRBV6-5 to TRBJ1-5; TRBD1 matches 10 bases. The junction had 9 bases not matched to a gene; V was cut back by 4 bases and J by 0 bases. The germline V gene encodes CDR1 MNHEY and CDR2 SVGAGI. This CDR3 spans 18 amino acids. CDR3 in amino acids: CASSSLDRGLDSNQPQHF. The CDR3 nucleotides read TGTGCCAGCAGTTCCTTAGACAGGGGGCTCGATAGCAATCAGCCCCAGCATTTT.

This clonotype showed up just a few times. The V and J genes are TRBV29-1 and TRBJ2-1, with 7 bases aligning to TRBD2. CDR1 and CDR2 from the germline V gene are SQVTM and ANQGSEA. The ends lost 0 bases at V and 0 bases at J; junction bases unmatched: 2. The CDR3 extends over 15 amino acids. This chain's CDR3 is CSVEEGGTSYNEQFF. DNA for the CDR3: TGCAGCGTTGAAGAGGGAGGGACCTCCTACAATGAGCAGTTCTTC.

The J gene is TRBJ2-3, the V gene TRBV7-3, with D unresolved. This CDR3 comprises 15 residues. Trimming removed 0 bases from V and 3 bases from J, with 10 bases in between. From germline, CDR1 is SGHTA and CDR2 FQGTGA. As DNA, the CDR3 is TGTGCCAGCAGCTTAACTGGCATAGGTACAGATACGCAGTATTTT. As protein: CASSLTGIGTDTQYF.

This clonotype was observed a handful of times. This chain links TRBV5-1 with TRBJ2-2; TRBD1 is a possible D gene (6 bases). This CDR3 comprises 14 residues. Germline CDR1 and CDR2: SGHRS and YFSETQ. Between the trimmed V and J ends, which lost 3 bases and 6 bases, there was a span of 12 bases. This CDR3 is CASSSPDSPGELFF. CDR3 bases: TGCGCCAGCAGCTCCCCGGACAGCCCCGGGGAGCTGTTTTTT.

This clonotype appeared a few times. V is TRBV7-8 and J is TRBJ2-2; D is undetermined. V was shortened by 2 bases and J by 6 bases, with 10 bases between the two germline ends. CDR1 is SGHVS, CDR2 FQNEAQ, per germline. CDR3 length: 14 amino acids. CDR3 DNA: TGTGCCAGCAGCTTACCCAGAGGAGCCGGGGAGCTGTTTTTT. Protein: CASSLPRGAGELFF.

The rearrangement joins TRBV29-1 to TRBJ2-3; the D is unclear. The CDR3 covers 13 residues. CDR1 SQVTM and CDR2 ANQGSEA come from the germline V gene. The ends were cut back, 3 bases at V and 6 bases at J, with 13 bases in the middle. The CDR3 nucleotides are TGCAGCGTTGACCGGTCTCACGGGGATACGCAGTATTTT. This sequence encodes CSVDRSHGDTQYF.

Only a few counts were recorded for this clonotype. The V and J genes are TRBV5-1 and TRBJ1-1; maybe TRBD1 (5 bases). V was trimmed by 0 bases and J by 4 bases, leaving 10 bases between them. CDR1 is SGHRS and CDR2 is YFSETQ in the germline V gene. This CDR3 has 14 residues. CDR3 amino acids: CASSLVGAGTEAFF. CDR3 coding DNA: TGCGCCAGCAGCTTGGTCGGGGCCGGCACTGAAGCTTTCTTT.

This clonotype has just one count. CDR3 region: CASYPDRITDTQYF. The DNA for the CDR3 is TGCGCCAGCTACCCCGACAGGATCACAGATACGCAGTATTTT. The chain links TRBV5-1 to TRBJ2-3; D may be TRBD1 (6 bases). CDR1 SGHRS and CDR2 YFSETQ come from the germline V gene. Trimming took off 7 bases at V and 2 bases at J, with 14 bases between the two ends. The CDR3 sequence is 14 residues long. Drawing the rest from reference TRBV5-1 and TRBJ2-3, the complete variable domain is KAGVTQTPRYLIKTRGQQVTLSCSPISGHRSVSWYQQTPGQGLQFLFEYFSETQRNKGNFPGRFSGRQFSNSRSEMNVSTLELGDSALYLCASYPDRITDTQYFGPGTRLTVL.

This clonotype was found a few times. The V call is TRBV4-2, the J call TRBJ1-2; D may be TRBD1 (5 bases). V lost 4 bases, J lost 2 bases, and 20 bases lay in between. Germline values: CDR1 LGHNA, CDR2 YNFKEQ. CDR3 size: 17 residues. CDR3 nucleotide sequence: TGTGCCAGCAGCCGGGGGACGGTCGGCGCCCAGAACTATGGCTACACCTTC. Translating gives CASSRGTVGAQNYGYTF.

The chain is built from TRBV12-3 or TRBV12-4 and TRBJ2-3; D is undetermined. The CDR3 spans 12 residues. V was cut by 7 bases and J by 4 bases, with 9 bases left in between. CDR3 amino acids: CASTFLSDTQYF. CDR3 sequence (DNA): TGTGCCAGCACCTTTCTGTCAGATACGCAGTATTTT.

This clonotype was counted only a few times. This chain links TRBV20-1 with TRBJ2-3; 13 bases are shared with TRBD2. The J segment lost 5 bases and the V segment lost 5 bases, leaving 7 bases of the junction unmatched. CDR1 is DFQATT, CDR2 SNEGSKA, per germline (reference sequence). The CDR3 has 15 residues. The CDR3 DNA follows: TGCAGTGCTCGACGGACTAGCGGGAGTGGAGATACGCAGTATTTT. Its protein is CSARRTSGSGDTQYF.

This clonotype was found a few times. This chain's CDR3 is CASSLADTRLETQYF. In nucleotides, the CDR3 is TGTGCCAGCAGTTTGGCCGACACTAGGCTAGAGACCCAGTACTTC. The chain has TRBV12-3 or TRBV12-4 and TRBJ2-5; tentative D call: TRBD2 (5 bases). CDR3 size: 15 residues. Trimming removed 3 bases at V and 4 bases at J, with 15 bases between.